The clone carrying this TCR beta chain was seen a few times. Its target is not known. This entry is derived from a study of T-cell memory formation after mild COVID-19. Study results and limitations: Clones from the second wave (peaking day 37) had unconfirmed SARS-CoV-2 specificity.

TCRdb re-called the 5' RACE reads with MiXCR, one entry per CDR3 protein. The table includes about 110,000 distinct CDR3 sequences, 18% detected once. CDR1 SGHDT and CDR2 YYEEEE come from the germline V gene. The CDR3 totals 16 residues. Trimming shortened V by 0 bases and J by 4 bases, and 16 bases separated the two germline ends. This sequence was found in a young man who had mild COVID-19 (a few samples of this study predate the infection). Cell type and time point are not known. V and J are TRBV5-6 and TRBJ2-5, with a weak D call TRBD2 (5 bases). The sample taken for sequencing was PBMCs or a T cell subset sorted from them (not recorded which). CDR3: CASSLGGRGDPETQYF. Written as DNA, the CDR3 is TGTGCCAGCAGCTTGGGAGGGCGAGGCGATCCAGAGACCCAGTACTTC. Based on the CDR3 plus reference TRBV5-6 and TRBJ2-5, the full variable domain is DAGVTQSPTHLIKTRGQQVTLRCSPKSGHDTVSWYQQALGQGPQFIFQYYEEEERQRGNFPDRFSGHQFPNYSSELNVNALLLGDSALYLCASSLGGRGDPETQYFGPGTRLLVL.